Listed here are 11 T cell receptor beta chains from one sample, sequenced in a study of T cell changes during pregnancy in multiple sclerosis. Produced via immunoSEQ multiplex PCR; TCRdb's table is partial and in-frame only. The sample lists approximately 79,000 clones, approximately 94% occurring once. The specimen comprised CD4+ T cells from peripheral blood mononuclear cells, sampled before pregnancy. The receptors shown here come from a female donor with multiple sclerosis, enrolled in a pregnancy study.

CDR3 DNA: TGTGCCATCAGTAGCGGACTGTCCACAGATACGCAGTATTTT. Translation: CAISSGLSTDTQYF. The gene calls are TRBV10-3 and TRBJ2-3; tentatively, D is TRBD2 (5 bases). Trimming shortened V by 5 bases and J by 2 bases, and 11 bases separated the two germline ends. This CDR3 spans 14 amino acids. CDR1 ENHRY and CDR2 SYGVKD come from the germline V gene.

This chain links TRBV28 with TRBJ2-1; TRBD1 is a possible D gene (6 bases). V lost 4 bases and J 9 bases, leaving 10 bases between the germline ends. This CDR3 has 12 residues. The V gene's germline CDR1 is MDHEN and CDR2 SYDVKM. The CDR3 region is CASSSQGTEQFF. In nucleotides, the CDR3 is TGTGCCAGCAGTTCCCAGGGGACTGAGCAGTTCTTC.

The chain couples TRBV7-2 to TRBJ2-1; D may be TRBD2 (7 bases). Germline CDR1 is SGHTA and CDR2 is FQGNSA. The CDR3 spans 15 residues. V dropped 5 bases and J dropped 8 bases, with 19 bases sitting between them. The CDR3: CASSRLLGGPDEQFF. The CDR3 DNA sequence: TGTGCCAGCAGCCGACTTTTGGGGGGGCCGGATGAGCAGTTCTTC.

The chain uses TRBV5-1 and TRBJ2-6; no clear D gene. Germline loops: CDR1 SGHRS, CDR2 YFSETQ. The CDR3 totals 17 residues. Deletions cut 7 bases from V and 1 base from J, with 18 bases between. CDR3 residues: CASAYSIGSSGANVLTF. Written as DNA, the CDR3 is TGCGCCAGCGCTTACTCTATCGGGTCTTCTGGGGCCAACGTCCTGACTTTC.

The chain uses TRBV5-1 and TRBJ2-1, with 7 bases that match TRBD2. This CDR3 is 15 amino acids long. Trimming took 1 base from V and 0 from J; bases not matched to a gene: 1. In germline, CDR1 is SGHRS, CDR2 YFSETQ. CDR3 in DNA: TGCGCCAGCAGCTTGCGGGGGGACTCCTACAATGAGCAGTTCTTC. Its translation is CASSLRGDSYNEQFF.

This clone has a single count. This sequence joins TRBV5-4 and TRBJ1-1, with D unclear. The CDR3 runs to 15 residues. Trimming left V 5 bases short and J 5 bases short, with 19 bases between. Germline V gene lookup returns CDR1 SGHNT and CDR2 YYREEE (reference sequence). For the CDR3, the DNA is TGTGCCAGCAGTGTGGGCCAGCGGATTGGGACTGAAGCTTTCTTT. As protein: CASSVGQRIGTEAFF.

V usage is TRBV6-1 and J usage is TRBJ2-3; unclear D gene. Per germline, CDR1 MNHNS and CDR2 SASEGT. V lost 5 bases and J lost 4, with 7 bases in between. The CDR3 loop spans 12 amino acids. CDR3 nucleotide sequence: TGTGCCAGCAGTCCCCGGGCAGATACGCAGTATTTT. Translating gives CASSPRADTQYF.

V usage is TRBV30 and J usage is TRBJ2-2; 7 nucleotides line up with TRBD1. Looked up from germline, CDR1 is GTSNPN and CDR2 is SVGIG (reference sequence). The CDR3 runs to 15 residues. V gave up 0 bases and J gave up 3 bases; unmatched junction bases: 4. CDR3 sequence (DNA): TGTGCCTGGAGTGTACGGGACAGATACACCGGGGAGCTGTTTTTT. Its protein product is CAWSVRDRYTGELFF. The whole variable domain, remainder taken from reference TRBV30 and TRBJ2-2, is SQTIHQWPATLVQPVGSPLSLECTVEGTSNPNLYWYRQAAGRGLQLLFYSVGIGQISSEVPQNLSASRPQDRQFILSSKKLLLSDSGFYLCAWSVRDRYTGELFFGEGSRLTVL.

This clone was seen just once. The chain uses TRBV5-6 and TRBJ1-4; TRBD1 matches 7 bases. Trimming removed 5 bases from V and 3 bases from J; junction bases left unmatched: 7. Looked up from germline, CDR1 is SGHDT and CDR2 is YYEEEE. This CDR3 comprises 15 residues. CDR3 sequence reads: CASSLPGTANEKLFF. As DNA, the CDR3 is TGTGCCAGCAGTCTCCCCGGGACAGCTAATGAAAAACTGTTTTTT. The variable domain in full, completed from reference TRBV5-6 and TRBJ1-4, reads DAGVTQSPTHLIKTRGQQVTLRCSPKSGHDTVSWYQQALGQGPQFIFQYYEEEERQRGNFPDRFSGHQFPNYSSELNVNALLLGDSALYLCASSLPGTANEKLFFGSGTQLSVL.

The CDR3 coding sequence is TGCACCAGCAGCCCCTCACGACAGGTCGGGGTCCCGCCCCAGCATTTT. Protein sequence: CTSSPSRQVGVPPQHF. The rearrangement links TRBV1 to TRBJ1-5; the table calls TRBD1, which could not be checked here. TRBV1 is shown as a pseudogene. The CDR3 sequence is 16 residues long.

This clone was observed once. V usage is TRBV5-1 and J usage is TRBJ2-7, with 10 bases lining up with TRBD2. V was clipped by 5 bases and J by 4 bases; unmatched bases: 12. The CDR3 is 16 amino acids. Germline CDR1 reads SGHRS; CDR2 reads YFSETQ. The CDR3 region has the DNA TGCGCCAGCAGTTACAACCCGGGACTAGCGCTTTACGAGCAGTACTTC. The encoded protein is CASSYNPGLALYEQYF.